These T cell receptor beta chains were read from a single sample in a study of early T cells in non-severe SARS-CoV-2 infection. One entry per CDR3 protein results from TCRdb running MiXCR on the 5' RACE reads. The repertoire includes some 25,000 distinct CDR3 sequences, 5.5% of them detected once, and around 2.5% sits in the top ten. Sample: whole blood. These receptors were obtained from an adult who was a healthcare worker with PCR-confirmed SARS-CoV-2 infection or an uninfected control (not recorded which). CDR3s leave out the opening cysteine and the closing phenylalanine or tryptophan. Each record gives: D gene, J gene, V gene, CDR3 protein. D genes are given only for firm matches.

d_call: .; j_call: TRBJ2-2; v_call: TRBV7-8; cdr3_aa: ASSPEGGRSTGELF
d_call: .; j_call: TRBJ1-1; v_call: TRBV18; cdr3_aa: ASSTGLPSEAF
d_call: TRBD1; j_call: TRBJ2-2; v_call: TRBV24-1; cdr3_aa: ATSGDSRNTGELF
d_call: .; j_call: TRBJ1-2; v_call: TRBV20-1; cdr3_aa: SARDTRQRSYGYT
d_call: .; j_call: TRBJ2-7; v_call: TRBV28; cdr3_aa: ASSFGGAEQY
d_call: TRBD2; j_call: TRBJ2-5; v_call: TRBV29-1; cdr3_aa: SGSGGEETQY
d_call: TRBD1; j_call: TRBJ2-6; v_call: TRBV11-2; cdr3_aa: ASSSLDRGTSGANVLT
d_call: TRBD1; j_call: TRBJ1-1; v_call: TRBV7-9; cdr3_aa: ASSSGQRGAF
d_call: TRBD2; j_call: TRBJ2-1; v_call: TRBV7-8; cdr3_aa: ASSLARLAGRNEQF
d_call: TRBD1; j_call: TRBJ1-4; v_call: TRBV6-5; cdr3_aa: ASSYRGRNEKLF
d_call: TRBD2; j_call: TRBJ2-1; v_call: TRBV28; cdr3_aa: ASRGERGYNEQF
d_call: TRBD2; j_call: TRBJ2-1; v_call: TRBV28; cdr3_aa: ASSSHGTNNEQF
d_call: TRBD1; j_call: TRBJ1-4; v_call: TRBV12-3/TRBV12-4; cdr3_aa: ASSWTGQDNEKLF
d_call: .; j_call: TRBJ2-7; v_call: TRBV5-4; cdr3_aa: ASSLDRRDEQY
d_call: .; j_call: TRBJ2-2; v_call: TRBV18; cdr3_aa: ASSPLIGRTGELF
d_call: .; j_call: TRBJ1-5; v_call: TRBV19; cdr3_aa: ASSIDREQPQH
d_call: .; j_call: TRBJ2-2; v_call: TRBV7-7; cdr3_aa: ASSFKGNTGELF
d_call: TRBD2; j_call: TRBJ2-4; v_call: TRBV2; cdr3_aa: ASSLSGGKNIQY
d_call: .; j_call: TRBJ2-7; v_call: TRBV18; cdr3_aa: ASSPRQGGYEQY
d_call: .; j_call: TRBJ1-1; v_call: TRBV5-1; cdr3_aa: ASSRKQGNTEAF
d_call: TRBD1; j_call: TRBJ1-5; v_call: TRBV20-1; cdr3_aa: SATDRNQPQH
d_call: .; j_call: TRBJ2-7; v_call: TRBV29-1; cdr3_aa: SVERQPQGEQY
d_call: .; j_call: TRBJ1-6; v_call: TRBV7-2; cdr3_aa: ASSTRDRSGSPLH
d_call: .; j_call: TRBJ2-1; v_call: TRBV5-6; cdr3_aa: ASSLRGRLSVSSYNEQF
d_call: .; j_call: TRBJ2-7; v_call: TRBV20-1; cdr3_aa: SARGGGQVNYEQY
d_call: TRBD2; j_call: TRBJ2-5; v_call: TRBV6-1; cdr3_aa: ASSESLGLADETQY
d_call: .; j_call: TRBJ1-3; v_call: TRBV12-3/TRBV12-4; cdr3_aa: ASSFWQGGGNTIY
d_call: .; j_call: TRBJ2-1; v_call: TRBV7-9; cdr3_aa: ASSLANKPPF
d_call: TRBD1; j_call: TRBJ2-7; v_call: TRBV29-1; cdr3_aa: SVGQGASEQY
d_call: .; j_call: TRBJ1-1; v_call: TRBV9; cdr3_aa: ASSVGAVQGVDTEAF
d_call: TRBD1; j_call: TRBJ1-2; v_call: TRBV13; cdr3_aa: ASSSAGGFYGYT
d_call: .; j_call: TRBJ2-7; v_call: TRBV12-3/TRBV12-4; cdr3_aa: ASCDTGVNEQY
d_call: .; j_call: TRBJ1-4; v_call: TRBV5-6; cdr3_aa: ASSLAEGWNEKLF
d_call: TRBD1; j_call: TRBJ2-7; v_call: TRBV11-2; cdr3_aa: ASSPRTGTGNSEQY
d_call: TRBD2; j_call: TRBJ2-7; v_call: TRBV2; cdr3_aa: ASSGPTSGVYEQY
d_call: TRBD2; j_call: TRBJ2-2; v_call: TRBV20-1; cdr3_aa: SAREGLASLNTGELF
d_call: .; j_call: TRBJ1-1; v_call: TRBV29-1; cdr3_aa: SVDAGTSEAF
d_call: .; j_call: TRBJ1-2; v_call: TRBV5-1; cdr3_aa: ASSSTAYGYT
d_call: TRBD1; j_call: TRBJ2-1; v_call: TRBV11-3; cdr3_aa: ASSRTGDPYNEQF
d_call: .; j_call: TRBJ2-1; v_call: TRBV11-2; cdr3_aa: ASSLALGLYNEQF
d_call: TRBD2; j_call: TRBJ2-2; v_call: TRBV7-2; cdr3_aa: ASSLGSSGGRELF
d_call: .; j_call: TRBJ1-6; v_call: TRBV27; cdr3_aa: ASSSPTRQGLNSPLH